This T cell receptor beta chain was profiled in a study of a mutant IDH1 vaccine in newly diagnosed glioma. Study as a whole: Eight vaccinations were given in weeks 1, 3, 5, 7, 11, 15, 19 and 23. The first vaccination came 4-6 weeks after radiotherapy alone, or with temozolomide cycles.

This clone was counted once. Its cognate antigen is unknown. The protocol was immunoSEQ multiplex PCR, while the TCRdb copy is restricted to in-frame clones and leaves out a portion. The repertoire has around 39,000 clones, about 81% of them found once; the top ten carry approximately 2.5%. Germline V gives CDR1 SGHAT, CDR2 FQNNGV. V lost 0 bases and J lost 8, with 20 bases in between. The CDR3 contains 17 residues. Sample time point: week 23, last vaccination. With topical imiquimod, each dose of the vaccine consisted of 300 ug of mutant IDH1 20-mer peptide. Diagnosis in the donors showed new WHO grade 3 or 4 astrocytomas that were IDH1-mutant and ATRX-lost.

The specimen was PBMCs, collected from a glioma patient whose treatment included an IDH1 peptide vaccine. V gene TRBV11-2 combines with J gene TRBJ2-1; D perhaps matches TRBD1 (6 bases). This sequence originates from a woman under 30 with glioma. Some clones in this sample may be carry-over from other donors' samples. CDR3 DNA: TGTGCCAGCAGCTTAGATCCCTCTGGGGGCCTGGGGGATGAGCAGTTCTTC. Translation gives CASSLDPSGGLGDEQFF.